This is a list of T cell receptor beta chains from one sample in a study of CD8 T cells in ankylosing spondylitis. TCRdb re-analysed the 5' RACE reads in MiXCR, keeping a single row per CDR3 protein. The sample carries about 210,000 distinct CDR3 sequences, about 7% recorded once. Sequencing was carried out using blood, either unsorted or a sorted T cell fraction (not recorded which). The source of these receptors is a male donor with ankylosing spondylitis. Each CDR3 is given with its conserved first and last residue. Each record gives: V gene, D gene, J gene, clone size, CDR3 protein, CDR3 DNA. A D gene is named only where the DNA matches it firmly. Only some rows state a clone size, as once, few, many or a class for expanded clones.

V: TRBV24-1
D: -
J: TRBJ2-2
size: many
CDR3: CATSDLNENTGELFF
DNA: TGTGCCACCAGTGATTTGAACGAGAACACCGGGGAGCTGTTTTTT

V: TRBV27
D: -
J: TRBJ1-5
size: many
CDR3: CASSFKSGGRWPQHF
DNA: TGTGCCAGCAGTTTTAAGTCCGGGGGCCGATGGCCCCAGCATTTT

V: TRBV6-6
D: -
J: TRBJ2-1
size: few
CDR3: CAITPGHYNEQFF
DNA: TGTGCCATTACGCCTGGCCACTACAATGAGCAGTTCTTC

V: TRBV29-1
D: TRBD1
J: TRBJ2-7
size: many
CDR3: CSVGTGEQYF
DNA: TGCAGCGTTGGGACAGGGGAGCAGTACTTC

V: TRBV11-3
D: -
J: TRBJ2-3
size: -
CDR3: CASSGGGADTQYF
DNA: TGTGCCAGCAGCGGAGGGGGTGCGGATACGCAGTATTTT

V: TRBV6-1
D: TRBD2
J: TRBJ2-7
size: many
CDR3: CASSRLAGGRLSYEQYF
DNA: TGTGCCAGCAGCCGACTAGCGGGGGGGAGACTCTCCTACGAGCAGTACTTC

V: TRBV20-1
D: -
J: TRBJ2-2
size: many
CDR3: CSARDLGTSLNTGELFF
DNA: TGCAGTGCTAGAGATTTGGGGACATCTCTTAACACCGGGGAGCTGTTTTTT

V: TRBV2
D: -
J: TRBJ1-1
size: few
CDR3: CASSVGTGAFF
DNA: TGTGCCAGCAGTGTGGGGACTGGTGCTTTCTTT

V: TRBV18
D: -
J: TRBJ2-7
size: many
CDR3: CASSPPKGNTYEQYF
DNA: TGTGCCAGCTCACCACCGAAAGGGAACACCTACGAGCAGTACTTC

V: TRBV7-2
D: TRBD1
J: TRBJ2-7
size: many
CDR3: CASSLRTGGLTYEQYF
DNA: TGTGCCAGCAGCCTTCGGACAGGGGGCCTGACCTACGAGCAGTACTTC

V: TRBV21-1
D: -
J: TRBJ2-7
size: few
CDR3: CASRKVSYEQYF
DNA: TGTGCCAGCAGGAAGGTGTCCTACGAGCAGTACTTC

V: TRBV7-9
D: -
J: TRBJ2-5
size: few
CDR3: CASSPKFGRIQETQYF
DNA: TGTGCCAGCAGCCCTAAATTCGGACGGATCCAAGAGACCCAGTACTTC